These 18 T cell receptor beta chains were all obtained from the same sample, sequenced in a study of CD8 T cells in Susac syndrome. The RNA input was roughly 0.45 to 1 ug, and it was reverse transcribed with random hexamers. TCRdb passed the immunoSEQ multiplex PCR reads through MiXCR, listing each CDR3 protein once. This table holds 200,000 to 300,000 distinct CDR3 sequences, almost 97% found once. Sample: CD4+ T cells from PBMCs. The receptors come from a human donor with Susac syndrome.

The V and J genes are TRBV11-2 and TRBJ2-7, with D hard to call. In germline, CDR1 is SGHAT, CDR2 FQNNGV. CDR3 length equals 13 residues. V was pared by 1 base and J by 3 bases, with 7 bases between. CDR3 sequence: CASSLAFRYEQYF. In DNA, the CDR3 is TGTGCCAGCAGCTTAGCGTTCCGCTACGAGCAGTACTTC.

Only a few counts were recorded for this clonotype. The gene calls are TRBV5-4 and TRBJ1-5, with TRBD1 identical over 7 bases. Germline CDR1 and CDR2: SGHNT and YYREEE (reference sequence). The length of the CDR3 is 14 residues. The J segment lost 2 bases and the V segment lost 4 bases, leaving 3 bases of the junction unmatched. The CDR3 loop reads CASSPDRGNQPQHF. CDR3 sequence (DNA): TGTGCCAGCAGCCCTGACAGGGGCAATCAGCCCCAGCATTTT.

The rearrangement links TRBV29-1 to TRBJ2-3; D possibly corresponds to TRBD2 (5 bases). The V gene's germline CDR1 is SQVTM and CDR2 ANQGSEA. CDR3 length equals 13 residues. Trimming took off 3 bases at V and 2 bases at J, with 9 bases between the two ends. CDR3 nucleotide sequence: TGCAGCGTTGAGCGGGCCTACACAGATACGCAGTATTTT. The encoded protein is CSVERAYTDTQYF.

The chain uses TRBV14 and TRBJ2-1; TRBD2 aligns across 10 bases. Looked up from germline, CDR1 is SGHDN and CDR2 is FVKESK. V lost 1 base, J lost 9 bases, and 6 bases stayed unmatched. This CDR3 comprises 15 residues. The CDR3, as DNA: TGTGCCAGCAGCCAAGGGCTAGCGGGAGAACGTGAGCAGTTCTTC. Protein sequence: CASSQGLAGEREQFF.

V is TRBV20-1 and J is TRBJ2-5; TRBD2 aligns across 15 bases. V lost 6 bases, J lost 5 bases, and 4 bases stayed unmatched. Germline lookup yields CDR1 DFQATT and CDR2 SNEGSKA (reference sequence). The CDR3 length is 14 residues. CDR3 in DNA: TGCAGTGCAAGGACTAGCGGGAGGGGGGAGACCCAGTACTTC. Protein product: CSARTSGRGETQYF.

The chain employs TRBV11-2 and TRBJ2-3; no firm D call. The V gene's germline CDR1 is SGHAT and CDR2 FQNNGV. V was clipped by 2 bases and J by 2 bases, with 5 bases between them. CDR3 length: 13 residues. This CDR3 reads CASSLSTTDTQYF. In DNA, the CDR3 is TGTGCCAGCAGCTTAAGTACCACAGATACGCAGTATTTT. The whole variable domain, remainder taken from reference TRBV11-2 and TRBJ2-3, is EAGVAQSPRYKIIEKRQSVAFWCNPISGHATLYWYQQILGQGPKLLIQFQNNGVVDDSQLPKDRFSAERLKGVDSTLKIQPAKLEDSAVYLCASSLSTTDTQYFGPGTRLTVL.

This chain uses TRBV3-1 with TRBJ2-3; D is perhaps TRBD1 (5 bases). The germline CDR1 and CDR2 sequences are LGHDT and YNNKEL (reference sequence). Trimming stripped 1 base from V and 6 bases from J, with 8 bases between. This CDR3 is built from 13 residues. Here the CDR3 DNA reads TGTGCCAGCAGCCAAGGCAGGGCGGATACGCAGTATTTT. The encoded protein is CASSQGRADTQYF.

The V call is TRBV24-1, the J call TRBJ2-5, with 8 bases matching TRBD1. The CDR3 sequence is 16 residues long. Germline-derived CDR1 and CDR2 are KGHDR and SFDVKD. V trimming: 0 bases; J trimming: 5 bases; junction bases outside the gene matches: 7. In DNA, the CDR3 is TGTGCCACCAGTGATTTGCTTGGACAGGGCGAGGAGACCCAGTACTTC. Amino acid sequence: CATSDLLGQGEETQYF.

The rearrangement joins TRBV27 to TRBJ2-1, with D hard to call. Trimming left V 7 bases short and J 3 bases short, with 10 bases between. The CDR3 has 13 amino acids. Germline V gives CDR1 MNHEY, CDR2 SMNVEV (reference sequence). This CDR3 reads CASKPHGYNEQFF. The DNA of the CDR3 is TGTGCCAGCAAACCTCACGGCTACAATGAGCAGTTCTTC.

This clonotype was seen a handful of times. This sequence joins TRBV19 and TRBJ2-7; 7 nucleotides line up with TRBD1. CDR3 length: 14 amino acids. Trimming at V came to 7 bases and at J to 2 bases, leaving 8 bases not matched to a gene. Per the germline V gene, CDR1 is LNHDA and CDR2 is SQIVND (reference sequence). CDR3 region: CASTRTGGTYEQYF. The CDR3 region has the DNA TGTGCCAGTACCAGGACAGGTGGGACCTACGAGCAGTACTTC.

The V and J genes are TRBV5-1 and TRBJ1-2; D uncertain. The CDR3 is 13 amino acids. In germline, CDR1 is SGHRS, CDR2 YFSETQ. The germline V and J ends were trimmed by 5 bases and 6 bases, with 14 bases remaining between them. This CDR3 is CASRVGQANGYTF. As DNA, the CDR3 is TGCGCCAGCAGGGTGGGCCAGGCCAATGGCTACACCTTC.

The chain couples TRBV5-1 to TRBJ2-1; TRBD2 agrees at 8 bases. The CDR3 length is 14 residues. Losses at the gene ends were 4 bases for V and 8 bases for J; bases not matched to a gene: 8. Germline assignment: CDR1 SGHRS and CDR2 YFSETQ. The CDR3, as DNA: TGCGCCAGCAGCCACTCGGGACTAGTCGATGAGCAGTTCTTC. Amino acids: CASSHSGLVDEQFF.

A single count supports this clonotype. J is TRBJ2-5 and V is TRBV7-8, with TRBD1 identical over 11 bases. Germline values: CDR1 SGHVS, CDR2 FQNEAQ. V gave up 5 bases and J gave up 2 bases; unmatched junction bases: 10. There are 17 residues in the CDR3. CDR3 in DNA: TGTGCCAGCAGCCCCGGACAGGGGGCGGGGGAGCAAGAGACCCAGTACTTC. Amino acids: CASSPGQGAGEQETQYF.

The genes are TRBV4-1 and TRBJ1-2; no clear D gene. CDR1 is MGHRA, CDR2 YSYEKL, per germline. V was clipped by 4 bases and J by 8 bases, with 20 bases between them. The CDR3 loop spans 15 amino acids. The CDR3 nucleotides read TGCGCCAGCAGCCTCCCGGGAAGGAGTGTAGGCGGCTACACCTTC. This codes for CASSLPGRSVGGYTF.

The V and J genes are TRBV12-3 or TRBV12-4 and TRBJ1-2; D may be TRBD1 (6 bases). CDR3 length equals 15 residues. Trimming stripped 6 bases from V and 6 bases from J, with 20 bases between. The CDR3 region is CASSTTGISFHGYTF. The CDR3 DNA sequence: TGTGCCAGCAGCACCACAGGGATTTCGTTTCATGGCTACACCTTC.

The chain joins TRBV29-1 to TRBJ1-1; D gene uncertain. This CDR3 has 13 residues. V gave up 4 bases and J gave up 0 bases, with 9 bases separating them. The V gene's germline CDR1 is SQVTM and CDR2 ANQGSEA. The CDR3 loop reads CSVAKPMNTEAFF. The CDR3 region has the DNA TGCAGCGTTGCTAAGCCCATGAACACTGAAGCTTTCTTT.

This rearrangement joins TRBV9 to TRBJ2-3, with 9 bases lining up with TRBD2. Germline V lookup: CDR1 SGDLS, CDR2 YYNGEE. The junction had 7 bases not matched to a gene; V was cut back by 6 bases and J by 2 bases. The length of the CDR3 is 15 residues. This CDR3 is CASKFGLAPTDTQYF. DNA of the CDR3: TGTGCCAGCAAGTTCGGACTAGCGCCCACAGATACGCAGTATTTT.

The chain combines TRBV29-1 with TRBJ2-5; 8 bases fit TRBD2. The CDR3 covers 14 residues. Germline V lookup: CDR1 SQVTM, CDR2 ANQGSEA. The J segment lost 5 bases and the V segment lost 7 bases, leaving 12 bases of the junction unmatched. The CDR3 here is CSALQTGGGETQYF. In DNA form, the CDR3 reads TGCAGCGCCCTTCAAACGGGAGGGGGTGAGACCCAGTACTTC.